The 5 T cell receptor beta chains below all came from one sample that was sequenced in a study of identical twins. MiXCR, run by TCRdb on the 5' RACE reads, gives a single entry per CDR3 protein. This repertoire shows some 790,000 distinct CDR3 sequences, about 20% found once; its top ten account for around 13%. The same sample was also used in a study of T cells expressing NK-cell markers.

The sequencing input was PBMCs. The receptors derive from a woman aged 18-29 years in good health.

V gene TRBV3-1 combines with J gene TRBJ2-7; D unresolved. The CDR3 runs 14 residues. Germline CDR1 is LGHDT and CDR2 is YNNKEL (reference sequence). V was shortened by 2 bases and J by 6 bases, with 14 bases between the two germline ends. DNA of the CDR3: TGTGCCAGCAGCCAATATCGGTTCGTGGGCGAGCAGTACTTC. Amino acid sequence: CASSQYRFVGEQYF.

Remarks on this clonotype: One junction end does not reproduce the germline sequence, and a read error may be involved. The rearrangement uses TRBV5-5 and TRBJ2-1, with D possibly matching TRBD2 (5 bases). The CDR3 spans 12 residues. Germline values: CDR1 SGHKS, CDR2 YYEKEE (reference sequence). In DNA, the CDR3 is TGTGCCATCAGCCGCGGGTCCGAGACCCAGTTCTTC. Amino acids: CAISRGSETQFF.

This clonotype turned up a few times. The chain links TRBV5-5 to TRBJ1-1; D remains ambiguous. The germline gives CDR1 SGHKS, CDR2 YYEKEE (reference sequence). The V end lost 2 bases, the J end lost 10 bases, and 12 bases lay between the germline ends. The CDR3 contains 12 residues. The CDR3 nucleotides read TGTGCCAGCAGCTTTCAGAGTAATGGAGCTTTCTTT. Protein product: CASSFQSNGAFF.

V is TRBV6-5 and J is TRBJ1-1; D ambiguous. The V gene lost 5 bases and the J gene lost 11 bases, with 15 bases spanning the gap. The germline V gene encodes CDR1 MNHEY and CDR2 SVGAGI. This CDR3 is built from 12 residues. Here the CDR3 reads CASSNKLSRAFF. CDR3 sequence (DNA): TGTGCCAGCAGTAACAAGTTGTCTCGGGCTTTCTTT.

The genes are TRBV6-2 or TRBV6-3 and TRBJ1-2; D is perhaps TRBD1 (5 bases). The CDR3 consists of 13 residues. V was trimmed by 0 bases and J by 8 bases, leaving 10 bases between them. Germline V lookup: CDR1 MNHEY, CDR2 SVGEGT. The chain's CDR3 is CASSYSNRGGYTF. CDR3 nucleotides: TGTGCCAGCAGTTACTCGAACCGGGGGGGCTACACCTTC.